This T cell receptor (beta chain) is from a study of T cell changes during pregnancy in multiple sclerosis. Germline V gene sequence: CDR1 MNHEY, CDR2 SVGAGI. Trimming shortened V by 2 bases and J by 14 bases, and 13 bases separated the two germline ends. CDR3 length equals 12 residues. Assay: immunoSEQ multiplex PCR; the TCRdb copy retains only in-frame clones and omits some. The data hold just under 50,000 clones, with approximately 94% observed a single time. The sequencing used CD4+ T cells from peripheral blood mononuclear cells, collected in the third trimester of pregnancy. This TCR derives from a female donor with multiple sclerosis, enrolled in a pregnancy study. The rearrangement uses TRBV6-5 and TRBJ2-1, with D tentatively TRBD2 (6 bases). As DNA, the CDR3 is TGTGCCAGCAGTTACCTTGGTGGAGGGGAGTTCTTC. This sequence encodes CASSYLGGGEFF.